This T cell receptor (beta chain) was recovered during a study of CD8 T cells in Susac syndrome. RNA totalling roughly 0.5 to 1 ug underwent reverse transcription with random hexamers. TCR beta CDR3 was amplified by immunoSEQ covering 54 Vbeta and 13 Jbeta. TCRdb re-called the immunoSEQ multiplex PCR reads with MiXCR, one entry per CDR3 protein. The repertoire has tens of thousands of distinct CDR3 sequences, over 95% of them found once; the top ten carry more than 0.09%. Sequencing of TCR beta drew on CD8+ and CD4+ T cells from blood. The multiple sclerosis controls comprised treatment-naive patients whose relapsing-remitting disease was stable or active. In contrast to the negatively isolated CD8+ and CD4+ T cells, TEMRA cells were FACS-enriched. This clonotype was observed a few times. CDR1 and CDR2 (germline): GTSNPN, SVGIG (reference sequence). V lost 7 bases, J lost 2 bases, and 12 bases lay in between. The CDR3 extends over 12 amino acids.

The chain employs TRBV30 and TRBJ2-7, with a weak D call TRBD1 (6 bases). The sequence came from a human donor with multiple sclerosis. Sample: CD4+ T cells from PBMCs. The CDR3 reads CASSRGPYEQYF. The CDR3 region has the DNA TGTGCCTCCTCCAGGGGACCCTACGAGCAGTACTTC.